This TCR beta chain was sequenced in a study of regulatory T cells in long-lasting Graves disease (dated by TCRdb to the early 2020s). Regarding the research as a whole: Persistent Graves' disease was defined as persistently positive TSH receptor autoantibodies together with antithyroid drug treatment for over 5 years. Persistent Graves' disease patients were compared with newly diagnosed Graves' disease patients by peripheral blood TCR sequencing and RNA sequencing. The study took place in China and was registered as a clinical trial. A total of around 35 samples underwent TCR sequencing, from about 13 patients with persistent Graves' disease and about 20 patients with newly diagnosed Graves' disease. On average, persistent Graves' disease patients in the clinical cohort had been on antithyroid drugs for approximately ten years. Here is what the overall study found, with its caveats: TRBV28, TRBJ1-2 and TRBJ2-5 were preferentially used in persistent disease, while TRBV20-1 and TRBJ2-1 were favored in newly diagnosed disease. Patients with persistent disease shared more public clonotypes (approximately 2,500) than newly diagnosed patients did (around 930). Compared with newly diagnosed patients, persistent Graves' disease patients had lower TCR Shannon entropy and fewer highly expanded clones, which suggests clonal expansion. Because the primary lesion, thyroid tissue, could not be accessed, the study looked at peripheral blood alone. Only the TCR beta chain was sequenced and analyzed. The authors acknowledged the small sample size as a limitation that may reduce accuracy.

Libraries were prepared through multiplex PCR. TCRdb names Illumina HiSeq 4000 as the instrument used. iRepertoire HTBI primers and Arm-PCR amplification of CDR3 regions were used to construct TCR beta libraries. Gel purification was performed on PCR products prior to sequencing. The authors' analysis ran thus. Gene usage analysis of CDR3 amino acid clonotypes relied on the 62 TRBV and about 15 TRBJ segments identified across samples. Filtered high-quality paired reads were merged into contigs using COPE and FqMerger. BLAST was used to align contigs to IMGT TRBV, TRBD and TRBJ reference genes, with CDR3 defined following IMGT. Any clonotype with a frequency above 0.1% was classified as a highly expanded clone. Shannon entropy was used to measure repertoire diversity, and the Gini coefficient was used to measure V-J evenness. A clonotype found in more than one individual was treated as public. TCRdb ran its own pipeline on the public reads, namely fastp trimming at Q25 and MiXCR clone calling, and kept in-frame beta chains. Entries are consolidated by CDR3 protein sequence, retaining the most common genes and DNA. The V and J calls shown here were made by TCRdb, not taken from the authors' results. The sample profile shows around 430,000 distinct CDR3 sequences; 20% to 25% of them were found once. The ten largest account for around 12% of the sample.

With regard to this clonotype: The antigen this receptor binds is unknown. Per-base qualities were not stored, and no clone one base away is much larger.

Per the publication, the time point label means: persistent/refractory GD, antithyroid drugs over 5 years with positive TRAb. For both TCR sequencing and RNA sequencing, RNA was extracted from PBMCs in TRIzol. The diagnosis of Graves' disease was made according to American Thyroid Association guidelines. Patients were recruited from an endocrinology department in Xi'an, China. Each patient gave roughly 8.4 milliliters of peripheral blood, collected in an EDTA anticoagulant tube. Ficoll Paque Plus density gradient separation was used to isolate PBMCs, and no further T cell sorting was done. An Agilent 2100 Bioanalyzer and agarose gel were used to check RNA quality, and a NanoDrop 2000 was used to measure RNA concentration. Inclusive of the bounding cysteine and phenylalanine, the CDR3 is 14 residues long. The only DNA kept is the CDR3, 42 bases in frame from the first base. V lost 7 bases and J lost 7 bases, and the count of bases not matched to a germline gene is 10. For CDR1 and CDR2, the germline V gene lists MDHEN and SYDVKM.

The starting material was peripheral blood mononuclear cells (PBMCs), obtained when the disease was refractory, from a patient treated with antithyroid drugs. In this chain, TRBV28 is recombined with TRBJ2-1, with 7 bases in between that match TRBD1. This TCR came from a female donor with Graves disease. The DNA sequence is given as TGTGCCAGCATTCTAACAGGGGCAACTAATGAGCAGTTCTTC. The translation is CASILTGATNEQFF.